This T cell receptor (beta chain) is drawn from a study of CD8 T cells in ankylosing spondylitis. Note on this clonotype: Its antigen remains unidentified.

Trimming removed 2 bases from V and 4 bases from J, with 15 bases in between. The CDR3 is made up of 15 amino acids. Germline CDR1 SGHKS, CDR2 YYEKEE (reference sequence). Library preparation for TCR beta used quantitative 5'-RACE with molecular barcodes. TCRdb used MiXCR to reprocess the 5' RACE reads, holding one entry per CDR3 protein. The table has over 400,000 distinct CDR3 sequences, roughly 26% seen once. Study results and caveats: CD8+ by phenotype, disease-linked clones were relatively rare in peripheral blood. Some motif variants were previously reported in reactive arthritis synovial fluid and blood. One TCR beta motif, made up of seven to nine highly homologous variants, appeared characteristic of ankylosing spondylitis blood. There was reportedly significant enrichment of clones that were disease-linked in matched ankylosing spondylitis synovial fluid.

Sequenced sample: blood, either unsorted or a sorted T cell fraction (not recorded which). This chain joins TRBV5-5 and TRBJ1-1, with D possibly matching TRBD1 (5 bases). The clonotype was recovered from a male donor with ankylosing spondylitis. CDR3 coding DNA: TGTGCCAGCAGCTTCACGCCGGGGCAGAGCACTGAAGCTTTCTTT. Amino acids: CASSFTPGQSTEAFF.